Following are 7 T cell receptor beta chains from one sample sequenced in a study of T cell responses to AZD1222 COVID-19 vaccine. The assay was immunoSEQ multiplex PCR, and TCRdb's table has in-frame clones only and misses some. Found here are about 200,000 clones, approximately 90% of them singletons; the top ten hold around 3.6%. Specimen: peripheral blood, collected 28 days after the second AZD1222 dose. The source is an adult who received the AZD1222 COVID-19 vaccine.

The chain employs TRBV1 and TRBJ2-1; the D call in the table, TRBD2, was not verified against the DNA. TRBV1 is termed a pseudogene. The CDR3 length is 16 residues. As DNA, the CDR3 is TGCACCAGCAGCCCAGGACTAGCGGCCTCCTACAATGAGCAGTTCTTC. This gives the protein CTSSPGLAASYNEQFF.

The V and J genes are TRBV7-9 and TRBJ1-1; D is undetermined. Germline CDR1 and CDR2: SEHNR and FQNEAQ (reference sequence). The V and J ends lost 5 bases and 0 bases respectively, with 7 bases between them. The CDR3 is 13 residues long. CDR3 loop: CASSPALNTEAFF. As DNA, the CDR3 is TGTGCCAGCAGCCCTGCATTGAACACTGAAGCTTTCTTT.

The V and J genes are TRBV7-2 and TRBJ2-7; D is perhaps TRBD1 or TRBD2 (5 bases each). Trimming stripped 4 bases from V and 3 bases from J, with 19 bases between. From germline, CDR1 is SGHTA and CDR2 FQGNSA. CDR3 length: 16 amino acids. CDR3 region: CASSSLGAQLFYEQYF. The CDR3 DNA reads as TGTGCCAGCAGCTCTCTCGGGGCACAGCTATTCTACGAGCAGTACTTC. Full variable domain (remainder filled in from reference TRBV7-2 and TRBJ2-7): GAGVSQSPSNKVTEKGKDVELRCDPISGHTALYWYRQSLGQGLEFLIYFQGNSAPDKSGLPSDRFSAERTGGSVSTLTIQRTQQEDSAVYLCASSSLGAQLFYEQYFGPGTRLTVT.

The CDR3 sequence is CASSSAGGSNEKLFF. The DNA of the CDR3 is TGTGCCAGCAGCTCGGCAGGGGGAAGTAATGAAAAACTGTTTTTT. This chain uses TRBV7-9 with TRBJ1-4; 7 nucleotides line up with TRBD1. Germline V lookup: CDR1 SEHNR, CDR2 FQNEAQ (reference sequence). The CDR3 totals 15 residues. The J segment lost 4 bases and the V segment lost 4 bases, leaving 6 bases of the junction unmatched.

This chain uses TRBV4-2 with TRBJ2-1; D is perhaps TRBD1 or TRBD2 (6 bases each). This CDR3 contains 13 residues. V shed 2 bases and J shed 7 bases, with 9 bases lying between them. Per the germline V gene, CDR1 is LGHNA and CDR2 is YNFKEQ. The CDR3 is CASSQWRGNEQFF. In DNA form, the CDR3 reads TGTGCCAGCAGCCAATGGAGGGGGAATGAGCAGTTCTTC.

The rearrangement uses TRBV11-2 and TRBJ2-7, with TRBD1 matching 8 bases. Trimming cost V 2 bases and J 0 bases; bases outside gene matches: 3. CDR1 is SGHAT, CDR2 FQNNGV, per germline. The CDR3 has 15 residues. The CDR3 DNA follows: TGTGCCAGCAGCTTACTCCAGGGGGCCTCCTACGAGCAGTACTTC. Translation gives CASSLLQGASYEQYF.

The chain employs TRBV29-1 and TRBJ2-7; maybe TRBD2 (5 bases). CDR3 length equals 13 residues. CDR1 is SQVTM and CDR2 is ANQGSEA in the germline V gene. V was pared by 3 bases and J by 3 bases, with 12 bases between. This chain's CDR3 is CSVEVGDLYEQYF. CDR3 sequence (DNA): TGCAGCGTTGAGGTGGGAGACCTCTACGAGCAGTACTTC.